The 9 T cell receptor beta chains below were found in one sample sequenced in a study of blood T cell repertoires in COVID-19. The data were produced by immunoSEQ multiplex PCR, yet TCRdb's version contains in-frame clones alone and is incomplete. The repertoire holds more than 250,000 clones, with around 89% as singletons. The sample comprised peripheral blood. Receptors originate from a woman aged 25-40 years with COVID-19, enrolled during active disease.

The chain has TRBV7-2 and TRBJ1-1; 10 nucleotides align to TRBD1. Germline-derived CDR1 and CDR2 are SGHTA and FQGNSA. CDR3 size: 15 residues. J gave up 5 bases and V 5 bases, and 8 bases lay outside the gene matches. The CDR3 spells CASSISGTGVTEAFF. For the CDR3, the DNA is TGTGCCAGCAGCATTTCCGGGACAGGGGTGACTGAAGCTTTCTTT.

This clone has just one count. The identical CDR3 is also encoded by other nucleotide sequences in the sample. This sequence joins TRBV7-8 and TRBJ1-1; TRBD1 might be the D (5 bases). Trimming cost V 1 base and J 5 bases, with 8 bases left between them. This CDR3 spans 13 amino acids. Germline lookup yields CDR1 SGHVS and CDR2 FQNEAQ. The CDR3 reads CASSLGAGTEAFF. For the CDR3, the DNA is TGTGCCAGCAGCTTAGGGGCAGGGACTGAAGCTTTCTTT.

This chain uses TRBV28 with TRBJ1-2, with 7 bases that match TRBD1. There are 13 residues in the CDR3. Germline V gene data show CDR1 as MDHEN and CDR2 as SYDVKM. The V segment lost 2 bases and the J segment 10 bases; nucleotides outside the gene matches: 7. CDR3 DNA: TGTGCCAGCAGTTTACCCGGGACAGCGTTCTACACCTTC. Its protein is CASSLPGTAFYTF.

The V and J genes are TRBV28 and TRBJ2-5; D gene uncertain. V was clipped by 3 bases and J by 3 bases, with 5 bases between them. Germline CDR1 MDHEN, CDR2 SYDVKM. The CDR3 runs 12 residues. CDR3: CASSFIKETQYF. The CDR3 nucleotides are TGTGCCAGCAGTTTTATAAAAGAGACCCAGTACTTC.

The rearrangement links TRBV12-3 or TRBV12-4 to TRBJ2-2; 7 bases are a match to TRBD1. The CDR3 extends over 13 amino acids. Losses at the gene ends were 7 bases for V and 5 bases for J; bases not matched to a gene: 4. Here the CDR3 DNA reads TGTGCCAGCACACAGGGGCGGACCGGGGAGCTGTTTTTT. This encodes CASTQGRTGELFF.

V and J are TRBV19 and TRBJ1-2; D possibly corresponds to TRBD1 (5 bases). The CDR3 sequence is 14 residues long. The germline V and J ends were trimmed by 4 bases and 4 bases, with 13 bases remaining between them. Germline V gene lookup returns CDR1 LNHDA and CDR2 SQIVND (reference sequence). CDR3 residues: CASSSRQLLYGYTF. CDR3 nucleotide sequence: TGTGCCAGTAGTAGCAGACAGCTCCTCTATGGCTACACCTTC.

This clone was counted between two and nine times. The V gene is TRBV5-1, the J gene TRBJ2-3; 9 bases fit TRBD1. Germline V gives CDR1 SGHRS, CDR2 YFSETQ. With 0 bases clipped from V and 1 base from J, the junction kept 6 bases outside the gene matches. The CDR3 loop spans 17 amino acids. CDR3 amino acids: CASSLDETGGGTDTQYF. CDR3 DNA: TGCGCCAGCAGCTTGGATGAGACAGGGGGTGGCACAGATACGCAGTATTTT.

The CDR3 nucleotides are TGTGCCAGCAGCTTGGCTAGCGGGGGCTTGTACGGGTACTTC. Translation gives CASSLASGGLYGYF. The V call is TRBV5-8, the J call TRBJ2-7; the match to TRBD2 covers 10 bases. Germline V gene lookup returns CDR1 SGHTS and CDR2 YDEGEE. V lost 0 bases and J lost 12; bases outside the gene matches: 9. This CDR3 contains 14 residues. The full variable domain, completed using reference TRBV5-8 and TRBJ2-7, is EAGVTQSPTHLIKTRGQQATLRCSPISGHTSVYWYQQALGLGLQFLLWYDEGEERNRGNFPPRFSGRQFPNYSSELNVNALELEDSALYLCASSLASGGLYGYFGPGTRLTVT.

This chain links TRBV7-2 with TRBJ2-2; the D is unclear. V lost 1 base and J 0 bases, leaving 3 bases between the germline ends. Germline loops: CDR1 SGHTA, CDR2 FQGNSA. The CDR3 contains 14 residues. The CDR3 DNA follows: TGTGCCAGCAGCTTAGAGCCGAACACCGGGGAGCTGTTTTTT. It is translated as CASSLEPNTGELFF.